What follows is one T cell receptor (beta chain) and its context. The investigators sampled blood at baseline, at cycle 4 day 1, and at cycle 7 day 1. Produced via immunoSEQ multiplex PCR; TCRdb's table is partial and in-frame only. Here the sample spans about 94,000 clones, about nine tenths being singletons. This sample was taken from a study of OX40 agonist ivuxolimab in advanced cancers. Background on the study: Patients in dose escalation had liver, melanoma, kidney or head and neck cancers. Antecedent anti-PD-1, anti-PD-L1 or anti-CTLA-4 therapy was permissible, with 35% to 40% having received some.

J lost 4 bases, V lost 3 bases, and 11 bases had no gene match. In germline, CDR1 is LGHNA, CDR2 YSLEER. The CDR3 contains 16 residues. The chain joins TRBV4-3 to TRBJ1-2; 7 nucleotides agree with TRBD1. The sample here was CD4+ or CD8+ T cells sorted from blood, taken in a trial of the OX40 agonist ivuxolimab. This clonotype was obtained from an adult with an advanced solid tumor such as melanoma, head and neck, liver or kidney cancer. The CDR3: CASSQAAGGGGYGYTF. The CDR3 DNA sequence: TGCGCCAGCAGCCAGGCGGCAGGGGGTGGGGGCTATGGCTACACCTTC.